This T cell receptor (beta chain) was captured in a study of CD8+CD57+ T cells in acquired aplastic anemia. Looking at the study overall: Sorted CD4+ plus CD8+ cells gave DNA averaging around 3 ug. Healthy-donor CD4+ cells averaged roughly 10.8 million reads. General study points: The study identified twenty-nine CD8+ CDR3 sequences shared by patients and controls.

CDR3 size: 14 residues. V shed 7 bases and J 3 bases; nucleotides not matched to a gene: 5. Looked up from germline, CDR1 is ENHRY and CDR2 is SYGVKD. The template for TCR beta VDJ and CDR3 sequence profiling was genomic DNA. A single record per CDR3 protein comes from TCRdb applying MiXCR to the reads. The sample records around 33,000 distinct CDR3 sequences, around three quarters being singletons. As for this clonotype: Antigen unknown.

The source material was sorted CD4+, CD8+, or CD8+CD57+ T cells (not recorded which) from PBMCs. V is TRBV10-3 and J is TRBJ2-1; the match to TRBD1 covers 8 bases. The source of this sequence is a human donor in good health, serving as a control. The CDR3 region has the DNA TGTGCCATCAACCCGGGACAGGTCTACAATGAGCAGTTCTTC. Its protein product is CAINPGQVYNEQFF.